The entry that follows covers one T cell receptor beta chain sequence. This sample is drawn from a study of cytomegalovirus exposure and HLA in healthy donors. J gave up 4 bases and V 0 bases, and 7 bases lay outside the gene matches. Germline lookup yields CDR1 SGDLS and CDR2 YYNGEE. The CDR3 consists of 16 residues. In the PCR, 60 Vbeta and 13 Jbeta primers were used. Libraries were prepared by immunoSEQ multiplex PCR; TCRdb keeps only in-frame clonotypes and omits some of them. The table shows around 100,000 clones, with 84% occurring only once. What was sequenced was PBMCs. The chain joins TRBV9 to TRBJ2-3; TRBD2 agrees at 8 bases. This TCR derives from a woman under 30 in good health and CMV-seropositive. This chain's CDR3 is CASSVGLAGLADTQYF. The CDR3, as DNA: TGTGCCAGCAGCGTAGGGCTAGCGGGTTTGGCAGATACGCAGTATTTT.